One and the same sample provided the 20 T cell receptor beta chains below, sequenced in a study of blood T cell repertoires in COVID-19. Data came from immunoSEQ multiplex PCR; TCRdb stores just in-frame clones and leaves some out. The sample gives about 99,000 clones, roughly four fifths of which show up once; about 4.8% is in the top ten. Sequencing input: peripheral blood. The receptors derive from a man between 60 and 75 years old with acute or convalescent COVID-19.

The CDR3 protein is CASSHGTRQETQYF. DNA for the CDR3: TGTGCCAGCAGCCACGGGACTAGACAAGAGACCCAGTACTTC. The chain couples TRBV11-3 to TRBJ2-5; TRBD2 matches 8 bases. Germline trimming cut 5 bases from V and 2 bases from J; bases unmatched to any gene: 4. This CDR3 contains 14 residues. CDR1 SGHNT and CDR2 YENEEA come from the germline V gene.

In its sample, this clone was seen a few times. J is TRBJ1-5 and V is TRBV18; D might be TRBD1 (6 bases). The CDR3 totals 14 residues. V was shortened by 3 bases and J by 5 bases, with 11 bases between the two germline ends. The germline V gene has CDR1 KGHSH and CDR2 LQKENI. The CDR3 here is CASSPGARDQPQHF. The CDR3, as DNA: TGTGCCAGCTCACCGGGGGCCAGGGATCAGCCCCAGCATTTT.

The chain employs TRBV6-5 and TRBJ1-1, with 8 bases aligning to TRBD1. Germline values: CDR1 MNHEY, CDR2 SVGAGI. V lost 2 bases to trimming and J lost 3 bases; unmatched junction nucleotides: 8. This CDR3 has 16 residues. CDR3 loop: CASSYGRTGLHTEAFF. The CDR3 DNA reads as TGTGCCAGCAGTTACGGTAGGACAGGGCTACACACTGAAGCTTTCTTT.

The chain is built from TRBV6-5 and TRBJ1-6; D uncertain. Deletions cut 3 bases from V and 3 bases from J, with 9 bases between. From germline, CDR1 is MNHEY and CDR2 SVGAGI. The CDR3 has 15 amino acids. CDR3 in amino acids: CASSYSGYYNSPLHF. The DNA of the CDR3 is TGTGCCAGCAGTTATTCCGGGTACTATAATTCACCCCTCCACTTT.

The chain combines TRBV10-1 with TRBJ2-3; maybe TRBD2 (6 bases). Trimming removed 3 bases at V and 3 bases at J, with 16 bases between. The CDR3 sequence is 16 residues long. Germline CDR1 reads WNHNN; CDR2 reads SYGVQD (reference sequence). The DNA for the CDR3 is TGCGCCAGCAGTGATGGAGGGGCATCTAATACAGATACGCAGTATTTT. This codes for CASSDGGASNTDTQYF.

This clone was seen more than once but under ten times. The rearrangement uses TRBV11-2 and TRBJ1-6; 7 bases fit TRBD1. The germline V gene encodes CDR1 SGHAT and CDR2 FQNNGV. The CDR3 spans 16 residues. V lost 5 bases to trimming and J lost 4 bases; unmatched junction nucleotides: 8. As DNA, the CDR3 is TGTGCCAGCAGCCTACTTGGGACAGCTTATAATTCACCCCTCCACTTT. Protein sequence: CASSLLGTAYNSPLHF. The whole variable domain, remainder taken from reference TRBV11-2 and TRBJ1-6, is EAGVAQSPRYKIIEKRQSVAFWCNPISGHATLYWYQQILGQGPKLLIQFQNNGVVDDSQLPKDRFSAERLKGVDSTLKIQPAKLEDSAVYLCASSLLGTAYNSPLHFGNGTRLTVT.

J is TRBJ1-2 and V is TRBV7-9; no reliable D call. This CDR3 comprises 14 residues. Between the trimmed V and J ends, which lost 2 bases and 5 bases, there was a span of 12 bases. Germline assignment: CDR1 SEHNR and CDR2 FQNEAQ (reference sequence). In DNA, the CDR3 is TGTGCCAGCAGCTTACCAGGCGGGATTTATGGCTACACCTTC. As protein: CASSLPGGIYGYTF.

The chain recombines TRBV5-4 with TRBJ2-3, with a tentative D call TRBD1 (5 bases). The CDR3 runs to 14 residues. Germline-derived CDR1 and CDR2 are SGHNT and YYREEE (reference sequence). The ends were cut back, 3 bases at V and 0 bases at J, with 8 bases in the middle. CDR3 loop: CASSSRQSTDTQYF. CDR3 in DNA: TGTGCCAGCAGCTCTCGACAGAGCACAGATACGCAGTATTTT.

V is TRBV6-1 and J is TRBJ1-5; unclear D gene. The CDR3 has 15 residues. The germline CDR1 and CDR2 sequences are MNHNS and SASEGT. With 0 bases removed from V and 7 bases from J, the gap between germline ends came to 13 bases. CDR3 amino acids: CASSEAPGIGQPQHF. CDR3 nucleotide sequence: TGTGCCAGCAGTGAAGCTCCGGGGATCGGGCAGCCCCAGCATTTT.

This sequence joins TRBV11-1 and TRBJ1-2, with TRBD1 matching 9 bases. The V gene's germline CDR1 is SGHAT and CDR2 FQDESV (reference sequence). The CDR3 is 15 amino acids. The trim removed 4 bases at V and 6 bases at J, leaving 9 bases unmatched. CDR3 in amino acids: CASSSLNRDRDGYTF. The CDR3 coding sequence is TGTGCCAGCAGCTCGCTCAACCGGGACAGGGATGGCTACACCTTC.

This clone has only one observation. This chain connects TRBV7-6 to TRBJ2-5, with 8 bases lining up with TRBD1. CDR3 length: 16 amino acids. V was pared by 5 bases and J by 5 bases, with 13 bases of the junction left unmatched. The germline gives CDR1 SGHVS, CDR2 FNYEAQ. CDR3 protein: CASSPGGRSTGETQYF. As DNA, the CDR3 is TGTGCCAGCAGCCCAGGGGGCCGTTCTACGGGGGAGACCCAGTACTTC.

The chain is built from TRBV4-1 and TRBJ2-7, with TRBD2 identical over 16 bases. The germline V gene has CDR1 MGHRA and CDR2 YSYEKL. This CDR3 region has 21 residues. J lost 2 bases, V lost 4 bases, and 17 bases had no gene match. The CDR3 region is CASSRTQSPGLAGGPAYEQYF. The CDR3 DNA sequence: TGCGCCAGCAGCCGTACGCAATCTCCGGGACTAGCGGGAGGGCCAGCCTACGAGCAGTACTTC.

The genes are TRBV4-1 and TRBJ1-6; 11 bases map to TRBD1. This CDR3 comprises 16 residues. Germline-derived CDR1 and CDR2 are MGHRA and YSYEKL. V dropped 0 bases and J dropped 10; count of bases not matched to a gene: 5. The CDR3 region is CASSQDMDRGLSPLHF. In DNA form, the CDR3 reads TGCGCCAGCAGCCAAGATATGGACAGGGGGCTCTCACCCCTCCACTTT.

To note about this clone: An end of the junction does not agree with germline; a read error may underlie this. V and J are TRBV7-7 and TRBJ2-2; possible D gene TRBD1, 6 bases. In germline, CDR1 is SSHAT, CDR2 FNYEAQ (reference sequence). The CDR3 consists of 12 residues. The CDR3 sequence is CASSSDRGELFF. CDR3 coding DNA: TGTGCTAGCAGTTCTGACAGGGGGGAGCTGTTTTTT.

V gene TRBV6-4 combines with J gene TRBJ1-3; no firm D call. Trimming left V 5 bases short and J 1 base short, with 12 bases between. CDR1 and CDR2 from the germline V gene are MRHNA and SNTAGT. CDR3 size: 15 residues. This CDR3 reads CASSQVVKSGNTIYF. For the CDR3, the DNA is TGTGCCAGCAGTCAGGTCGTCAAATCTGGAAACACCATATATTTT.

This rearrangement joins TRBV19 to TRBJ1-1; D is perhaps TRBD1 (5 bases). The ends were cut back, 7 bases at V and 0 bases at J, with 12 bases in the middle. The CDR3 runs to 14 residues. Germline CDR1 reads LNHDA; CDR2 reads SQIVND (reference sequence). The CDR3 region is CASTSRGLNTEAFF. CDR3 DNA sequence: TGTGCCAGTACTTCTAGGGGTTTGAACACTGAAGCTTTCTTT.

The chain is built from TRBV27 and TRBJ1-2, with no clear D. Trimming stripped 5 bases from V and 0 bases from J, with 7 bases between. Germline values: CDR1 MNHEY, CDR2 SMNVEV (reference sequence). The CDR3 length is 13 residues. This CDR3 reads CASSQRANYGYTF. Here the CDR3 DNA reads TGTGCCAGCAGTCAACGAGCTAACTATGGCTACACCTTC.

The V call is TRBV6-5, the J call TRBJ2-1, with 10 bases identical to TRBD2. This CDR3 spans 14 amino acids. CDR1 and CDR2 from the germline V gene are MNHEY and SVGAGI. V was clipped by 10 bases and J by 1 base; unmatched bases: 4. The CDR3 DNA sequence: TGTGCCACCCGGACTAGCGGTTCCTACAATGAGCAGTTCTTC. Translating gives CATRTSGSYNEQFF.

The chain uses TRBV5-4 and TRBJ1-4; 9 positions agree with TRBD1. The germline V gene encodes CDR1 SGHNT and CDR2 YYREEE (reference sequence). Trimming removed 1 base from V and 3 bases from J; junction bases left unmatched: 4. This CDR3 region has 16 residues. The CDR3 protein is CASSLTGTGSNEKLFF. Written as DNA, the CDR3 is TGTGCCAGCAGCTTGACCGGGACAGGGTCTAATGAAAAACTGTTTTTT.

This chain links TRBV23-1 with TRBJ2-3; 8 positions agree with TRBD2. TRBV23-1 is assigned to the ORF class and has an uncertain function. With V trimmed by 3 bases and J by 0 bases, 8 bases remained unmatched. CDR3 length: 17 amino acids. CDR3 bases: TGCGCCAGCAGTCACGTCGGGGGGGCCATAAGCACAGATACGCAGTATTTT. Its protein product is CASSHVGGAISTDTQYF.